A selection of T cell receptor beta chains follows, all from one sample in a study of blood T cells in healthy people across ages. TCRdb called the 5' RACE reads again in MiXCR, with one record for every CDR3 protein. Here the sample spans roughly 1,500,000 distinct CDR3 sequences, about 31% being singletons. Material for sequencing was blood. The receptor source for this set is a woman aged 25 to 39 in good health. Each CDR3 is given with its conserved first and last residue. A D gene is named only where the DNA matches it firmly. Only some rows state a clone size, as once, few, many or a class for expanded clones.

j_call: TRBJ1-1; d_call: TRBD1; clone_size: few; v_call: TRBV5-1; cdr3_aa: CASSYHRGRAEAFF; cdr3_nt: TGCGCCAGCAGCTATCACAGGGGCAGGGCTGAAGCTTTCTTT
j_call: TRBJ2-2; d_call: NA; clone_size: NA; v_call: TRBV20-1; cdr3_aa: CSGRSTNTGELFF; cdr3_nt: TGCAGTGGCCGGAGTACGAACACCGGGGAGCTGTTTTTT
j_call: TRBJ1-5; d_call: NA; clone_size: NA; v_call: TRBV6-1; cdr3_aa: CASRGTDDQPQHF; cdr3_nt: TGTGCCAGCAGGGGGACGGATGATCAGCCCCAGCATTTT
j_call: TRBJ1-2; d_call: NA; clone_size: NA; v_call: TRBV20-1; cdr3_aa: CSARDVPTGRDYGYTF; cdr3_nt: TGCAGTGCTAGAGATGTACCCACAGGGAGGGACTATGGCTACACCTTC
j_call: TRBJ2-2; d_call: TRBD1; clone_size: NA; v_call: TRBV20-1; cdr3_aa: CSARLPQQGNAGELFF; cdr3_nt: TGCAGTGCTAGACTGCCTCAACAGGGGAACGCCGGGGAGCTGTTTTTT
j_call: TRBJ2-3; d_call: NA; clone_size: few; v_call: TRBV20-1; cdr3_aa: CSAPPGVATLADTQYF; cdr3_nt: TGCAGTGCTCCCCCCGGGGTGGCGACGCTGGCAGATACGCAGTATTTT
j_call: TRBJ1-2; d_call: TRBD1; clone_size: NA; v_call: TRBV5-1; cdr3_aa: CASTPGQGEYGYTF; cdr3_nt: TGCGCCAGCACCCCGGGGCAGGGGGAGTATGGCTACACCTTC
j_call: TRBJ2-3; d_call: NA; clone_size: NA; v_call: TRBV24-1; cdr3_aa: CATSAGVADTQYF; cdr3_nt: TGTGCCACCAGTGCAGGGGTGGCAGATACGCAGTATTTT
j_call: TRBJ2-7; d_call: NA; clone_size: many; v_call: TRBV20-1; cdr3_aa: CSARSYRVYEQYF; cdr3_nt: TGCAGTGCTAGATCCTACAGGGTCTACGAGCAGTACTTC
j_call: TRBJ2-5; d_call: NA; clone_size: NA; v_call: TRBV15; cdr3_aa: CATSRDSSIQETQYF; cdr3_nt: TGTGCCACCAGCAGAGATTCGAGCATACAAGAGACCCAGTACTTC
j_call: TRBJ1-1; d_call: NA; clone_size: NA; v_call: TRBV5-8; cdr3_aa: CASIIELNTEAFF; cdr3_nt: TGTGCCAGCATCATCGAATTGAACACTGAAGCTTTCTTT
j_call: TRBJ2-3; d_call: NA; clone_size: NA; v_call: TRBV5-1; cdr3_aa: CASSWIGVDFTDTQYF; cdr3_nt: TGCGCCAGCAGCTGGATAGGAGTCGACTTCACAGATACGCAGTATTTT
j_call: TRBJ1-2; d_call: NA; clone_size: NA; v_call: TRBV29-1; cdr3_aa: CSVSSGTGYTF; cdr3_nt: TGCAGCGTGTCCTCAGGAACAGGCTACACCTTC
j_call: TRBJ2-5; d_call: NA; clone_size: NA; v_call: TRBV7-6; cdr3_aa: CASNLEGQGGETQYF; cdr3_nt: TGTGCCAGCAACTTAGAGGGGCAGGGCGGGGAGACCCAGTACTTC
j_call: TRBJ2-5; d_call: TRBD1; clone_size: many; v_call: TRBV7-9; cdr3_aa: CASSQTGRETQYF; cdr3_nt: TGTGCCAGCAGCCAGACAGGGAGAGAGACCCAGTACTTC
j_call: TRBJ2-7; d_call: NA; clone_size: many; v_call: TRBV12-3/TRBV12-4; cdr3_aa: CASSLGLTYEQYF; cdr3_nt: TGTGCCAGCAGCTTGGGGTTAACCTACGAGCAGTACTTC
j_call: TRBJ2-1; d_call: TRBD2; clone_size: NA; v_call: TRBV11-2; cdr3_aa: CASSLGWTSEVQLDKQFF; cdr3_nt: TGTGCCAGCAGCTTAGGCTGGACTAGCGAGGTCCAACTTGATAAGCAGTTCTTC
j_call: TRBJ2-5; d_call: NA; clone_size: many; v_call: TRBV20-1; cdr3_aa: CSARDLETAQETQYF; cdr3_nt: TGCAGTGCTAGAGATCTGGAGACAGCACAAGAGACCCAGTACTTC
j_call: TRBJ2-2; d_call: TRBD1; clone_size: NA; v_call: TRBV4-1; cdr3_aa: CASSQGQGSGTGELFF; cdr3_nt: TGCGCCAGCAGCCAGGGACAGGGTAGTGGAACCGGGGAGCTGTTTTTT
j_call: TRBJ2-7; d_call: NA; clone_size: NA; v_call: TRBV4-2; cdr3_aa: CVSSQEGSGDSYEQYF; cdr3_nt: TGTGTCAGCAGCCAAGAAGGATCCGGGGACTCCTACGAGCAGTACTTC
j_call: TRBJ2-2; d_call: NA; clone_size: NA; v_call: TRBV4-1; cdr3_aa: CASSQGTEGTGELFF; cdr3_nt: TGCGCCAGCAGCCAAGGTACGGAGGGGACCGGGGAGCTGTTTTTT
j_call: TRBJ2-6; d_call: NA; clone_size: NA; v_call: TRBV6-1; cdr3_aa: CASSERWLGANVLTF; cdr3_nt: TGTGCCAGCAGTGAACGGTGGTTAGGGGCCAACGTCCTGACTTTC
j_call: TRBJ2-5; d_call: TRBD1; clone_size: many; v_call: TRBV29-1; cdr3_aa: CSVARPRDRGETQYF; cdr3_nt: TGCAGCGTTGCCCGCCCCCGGGACAGGGGAGAGACCCAGTACTTC
j_call: TRBJ1-2; d_call: TRBD1; clone_size: NA; v_call: TRBV7-9; cdr3_aa: CASSLPGTGVGRYGYTF; cdr3_nt: TGTGCCAGCAGCTTGCCCGGGACAGGGGTGGGGCGCTATGGCTACACCTTC
j_call: TRBJ2-1; d_call: TRBD2; clone_size: NA; v_call: TRBV20-1; cdr3_aa: CSARPGGNNEQFF; cdr3_nt: TGCAGTGCTAGACCGGGGGGGAACAATGAGCAGTTCTTC
j_call: TRBJ2-5; d_call: TRBD2; clone_size: NA; v_call: TRBV10-3; cdr3_aa: CAISGGLAGGETQYF; cdr3_nt: TGTGCCATCAGTGGGGGACTAGCGGGAGGGGAGACCCAGTACTTC
j_call: TRBJ2-4; d_call: NA; clone_size: NA; v_call: TRBV7-2; cdr3_aa: CASTPGFGRETRAKNIQYF; cdr3_nt: TGTGCCAGCACCCCAGGGTTTGGGCGGGAAACAAGGGCCAAAAACATTCAGTACTTC
j_call: TRBJ2-7; d_call: NA; clone_size: NA; v_call: TRBV5-6; cdr3_aa: CASSYSGDLSYEQYF; cdr3_nt: TGTGCCAGCAGCTATAGCGGAGACCTCTCCTACGAGCAGTACTTC
j_call: TRBJ1-1; d_call: NA; clone_size: few; v_call: TRBV7-3; cdr3_aa: CASSRPALASNTEAFF; cdr3_nt: TGTGCCAGCAGCAGACCCGCGCTGGCCTCGAACACTGAAGCTTTCTTT
j_call: TRBJ2-2; d_call: TRBD2; clone_size: few; v_call: TRBV20-1; cdr3_aa: CSATTSGGNTGELFF; cdr3_nt: TGCAGTGCTACCACTAGCGGGGGTAACACCGGGGAGCTGTTTTTT
j_call: TRBJ1-1; d_call: NA; clone_size: few; v_call: TRBV4-1; cdr3_aa: CASSQSHLNTEVFF; cdr3_nt: TGCGCCAGCAGCCAAAGCCACTTGAACACTGAAGTTTTCTTT
j_call: TRBJ2-1; d_call: NA; clone_size: NA; v_call: TRBV25-1; cdr3_aa: CASSGLRGEQFF; cdr3_nt: TGTGCCAGCAGTGGACTTAGGGGTGAGCAGTTCTTC
j_call: TRBJ2-7; d_call: TRBD1; clone_size: once; v_call: TRBV20-1; cdr3_aa: CSARVFGTGLFEEQYF; cdr3_nt: TGCAGTGCTAGAGTGTTTGGGACAGGGTTGTTTGAGGAGCAGTACTTC
j_call: TRBJ2-7; d_call: NA; clone_size: few; v_call: TRBV11-2; cdr3_aa: CASSLGSEAAYEQYF; cdr3_nt: TGTGCCAGCAGCTTAGGGTCCGAAGCGGCCTACGAGCAGTACTTC
j_call: TRBJ1-4; d_call: NA; clone_size: NA; v_call: TRBV3-1; cdr3_aa: CASSQRGGLEEKLFF; cdr3_nt: TGTGCCAGCAGCCAGAGGGGGGGATTGGAGGAAAAACTGTTTTTT